The clone carrying this T cell receptor beta chain was recorded many times. The target antigen is unknown. It was 5'RACE with constant-segment primers that produced the TCR alpha and TCR beta cDNA libraries, which carried sample barcodes and UMIs. TCRdb reanalysed the 5' RACE reads using MiXCR and keeps one entry per CDR3 protein. Of approximately 260,000 distinct CDR3 sequences listed, about a sixth are singletons. These data originate in a study of T-cell memory formation after mild COVID-19. Study-wide findings and caveats: In pre-infection memory, a portion of responding clones appeared, which suggested that cross-reactive memory joined. The CD4+ clones that contracted clustered mainly within CM and EM, and the CD8+ clones concentrated in EMRA. From day 15 to 85, contracting clones were balanced between CD4 and CD8, whereas later expanders leaned toward CD4+.

V lost 1 base to trimming and J lost 2 bases, with 8 bases between them. The V gene's germline CDR1 is SGHAT and CDR2 FQNNGV. This CDR3 region has 14 residues. The J gene is TRBJ1-2, the V gene TRBV11-2; D unresolved. The sequence came from a man aged 18 to 29 who had mild COVID-19 (a few samples of this study predate the infection). Cell type and time point are not known. The sequencing sample was made of PBMCs or a T cell subset sorted from them (not recorded which). The CDR3 bases are TGTGCCAGCAGCTTAGTGGCAGCGAACTATGGCTACACCTTC. The encoded protein is CASSLVAANYGYTF.